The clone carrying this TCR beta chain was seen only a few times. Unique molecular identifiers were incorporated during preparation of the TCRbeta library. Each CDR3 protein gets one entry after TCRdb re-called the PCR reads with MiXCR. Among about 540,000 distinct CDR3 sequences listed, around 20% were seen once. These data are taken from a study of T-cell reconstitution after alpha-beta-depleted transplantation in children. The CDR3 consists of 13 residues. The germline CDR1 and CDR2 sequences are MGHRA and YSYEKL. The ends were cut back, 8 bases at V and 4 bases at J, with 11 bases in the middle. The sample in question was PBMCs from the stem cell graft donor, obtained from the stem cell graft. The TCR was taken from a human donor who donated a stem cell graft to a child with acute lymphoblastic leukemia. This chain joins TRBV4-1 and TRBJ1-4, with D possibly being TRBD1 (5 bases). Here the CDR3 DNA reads TGCGCCAGCGGCGGGGGTTTTAATGAAAAACTGTTTTTT. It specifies CASGGGFNEKLFF.